This T cell receptor beta chain was sequenced for a study of T cells in Graves' hyperthyroidism and ophthalmopathy. Study-wide points: Peripheral blood also featured most of the thyroid clonotypes expanded above 0.001.

Diagnosing involved the use of clinical symptoms, serum thyroxine and TRAb, thyroid ultrasound and orbital computed tomography. This clonotype showed up just a few times. What it binds is not known. There were TCR beta CDR3 regions amplified from RNA transcripts. Primed by the HTBI set, a first-round RT-PCR was run on the TCR CDR3. TCRdb passed the multiplex PCR reads through MiXCR, listing each CDR3 protein once. The data contain 300,000 to 350,000 distinct CDR3 sequences, more than 11% of them singletons. Trimming removed 5 bases from V and 6 bases from J, with 14 bases in between. Germline CDR1 and CDR2: SEHNR and FQNEAQ (reference sequence). The CDR3 is made up of 13 amino acids.

The sample taken for sequencing was blood. The J gene is TRBJ2-7, the V gene TRBV7-9; no clear D gene. This clonotype was obtained from a woman younger than 45 with Graves' hyperthyroidism. The CDR3 sequence: CASSPPSVREQYF. The CDR3 DNA sequence: TGTGCCAGCAGCCCCCCTTCAGTCCGCGAGCAGTACTTC.